One sample yielded the 30 T cell receptor beta chains listed below, sequenced in a study of lung T cells in sarcoidosis with Löfgren's syndrome (dated by TCRdb to the late 2010s). The run used an Illumina MiSeq. TCRdb trimmed the raw reads at Q25, called clones with MiXCR and kept productive beta chains. Identical CDR3 protein sequences are pooled into one entry, listed with their most common genes and DNA. This sample comprises about 19,000 distinct CDR3 sequences, roughly 21% of them detected only once. The ten largest clones add up to around 0.74% of the sample. The sequencing input was CD4+ T cells from bronchoalveolar lavage. Every receptor here comes from a human donor with sarcoidosis (Löfgren's syndrome or another form), or a control subject (not recorded which).

By share, this clonotype counts as medium-sized (0.01 to 0.1%). CDR3 region: CATGDRPPRDTEAFF. CDR3 DNA: TGTGCCACCGGGGACAGGCCACCCAGAGACACTGAAGCTTTCTTT. This sequence joins TRBV6-1 and TRBJ1-1, with 8 bases that match TRBD1. The V segment lost 10 bases and the J segment 3 bases; nucleotides outside the gene matches: 13. The CDR3 extends over 15 amino acids. CDR1 and CDR2 (germline): MNHNS, SASEGT.

The rearrangement links TRBV29-1 to TRBJ2-7; TRBD2 matches 8 bases. Trimming took 2 bases from V and 2 from J; bases not matched to a gene: 2. The germline V gene encodes CDR1 SQVTM and CDR2 ANQGSEA. This CDR3 contains 13 residues. CDR3 sequence reads: CSVEWRGAYEQYF. The CDR3 region has the DNA TGCAGCGTTGAATGGCGGGGGGCCTACGAGCAGTACTTC.

This clonotype was counted at least ten times. Here the CDR3 DNA reads TGTGCCAGCAGTTTTGCCGGTCGAGCTAGCGGGAACGAGCAGTACTTC. This encodes CASSFAGRASGNEQYF. The V and J genes are TRBV28 and TRBJ2-7, with 9 bases identical to TRBD2. Per the germline V gene, CDR1 is MDHEN and CDR2 is SYDVKM. Trimming took 3 bases from V and 5 from J; bases not matched to a gene: 11. The CDR3 totals 16 residues.

V usage is TRBV4-2 and J usage is TRBJ1-4; no firm D call. Germline V lookup: CDR1 LGHNA, CDR2 YNFKEQ. V was shortened by 3 bases and J by 4 bases, with 3 bases between the two germline ends. There are 12 residues in the CDR3. CDR3 bases: TGTGCCAGCAGCCAGGTTAATGAAAAACTGTTTTTT. It is translated as CASSQVNEKLFF.

This clonotype appeared many times. J is TRBJ2-3 and V is TRBV28; TRBD2 agrees at 7 bases. CDR1 MDHEN and CDR2 SYDVKM come from the germline V gene. With V trimmed by 1 base and J by 2 bases, 9 bases remained unmatched. The CDR3 runs to 17 residues. CDR3 sequence: CASSLSRLAELTDTQYF. The DNA of the CDR3 is TGTGCCAGCAGTTTATCCCGGCTAGCGGAACTCACAGATACGCAGTATTTT.

This chain connects TRBV9 to TRBJ2-1; 7 nucleotides agree with TRBD2. Germline assignment: CDR1 SGDLS and CDR2 YYNGEE. V shed 3 bases, J shed 5 bases, and the junction held 8 bases outside the gene matches. The length of the CDR3 is 15 residues. CDR3 sequence reads: CASSARLAFDNEQFF. The CDR3 DNA follows: TGTGCCAGCAGCGCTCGACTAGCCTTTGACAATGAGCAGTTCTTC.

The chain carries TRBV2 and TRBJ2-5; D is undetermined. V was shortened by 7 bases and J by 2 bases, with 5 bases between the two germline ends. Germline loops: CDR1 SNHLY, CDR2 FYNNEI. The CDR3 consists of 11 residues. The CDR3 coding sequence is TGTGCCAGCACCCTTCAAGAGACCCAGTACTTC. Its translation is CASTLQETQYF.

This clonotype has a count of ten or more. The chain couples TRBV28 to TRBJ2-1; 10 nucleotides agree with TRBD1. J gave up 3 bases and V 2 bases, and 1 base lay outside the gene matches. The CDR3 is made up of 15 amino acids. Germline lookup yields CDR1 MDHEN and CDR2 SYDVKM. The CDR3 DNA reads TGTGCCAGCAGTTTAAGGGACAGGGGCTACAATGAGCAGTTCTTC. It translates to CASSLRDRGYNEQFF.

Turning to this clonotype: Possible read error: a much larger clone is one base away. This sequence joins TRBV5-4 and TRBJ2-3; D remains unclear. The ends were cut back, 5 bases at V and 0 bases at J, with 16 bases in the middle. From germline, CDR1 is SGHNT and CDR2 YYREEE (reference sequence). The CDR3 contains 16 residues. The CDR3 reads CASSLRRGVSTDTQYF. For the CDR3, the DNA is TGTGCCAGCAGTCTCCGGCGAGGCGTTAGCACAGATACGCAGTATTTT.

A single count supports this clonotype. This CDR3 fails to terminate in the conserved phenylalanine or tryptophan, so it likely reflects a read error. The chain couples TRBV9 to TRBJ2-1, with a weak D call TRBD2 (6 bases). Between the trimmed V and J ends, which lost 4 bases and 4 bases, there was a span of 21 bases. The CDR3 has 17 residues. Germline V lookup: CDR1 SGDLS, CDR2 YYNGEE. DNA of the CDR3: TGTGCCAGCAGCCCCACAGTCGGGCTAGCGAGGTACAATGAGCAGTTCCCC. Translated, it gives CASSPTVGLARYNEQFP.

In this sample, this clonotype turned up a few times. The chain uses TRBV7-6 and TRBJ2-1, with TRBD1 as a possible D gene (6 bases). Germline V gene data show CDR1 as SGHVS and CDR2 as FNYEAQ. V gave up 1 base and J gave up 10 bases, with 11 bases separating them. There are 13 residues in the CDR3. The CDR3 here is CASSLGPGAEQFF. The DNA of the CDR3 is TGTGCCAGCAGCTTAGGTCCAGGGGCAGAGCAGTTCTTC.

In its sample, this clonotype is medium-sized. The V and J genes are TRBV28 and TRBJ1-1; 10 bases map to TRBD1. Germline values: CDR1 MDHEN, CDR2 SYDVKM. V dropped 5 bases and J dropped 6; count of bases not matched to a gene: 9. CDR3 size: 15 residues. This CDR3 reads CASSQIRQGAPEAFF. DNA for the CDR3: TGTGCCAGCAGTCAAATAAGACAGGGGGCCCCTGAAGCTTTCTTT.

The table lists this clonotype with many counts. The V call is TRBV20-1, the J call TRBJ2-7; D is ambiguous. Germline CDR1 and CDR2: DFQATT and SNEGSKA (reference sequence). Trimming pared 0 bases from V and 3 bases from J, leaving 15 bases between. CDR3 size: 15 residues. The CDR3 is CSARDLRQGNYEQYF. The CDR3 DNA sequence: TGCAGTGCTAGAGATCTCAGACAAGGAAACTACGAGCAGTACTTC.

This clonotype was detected ten times or more. The genes are TRBV4-3 and TRBJ1-1; TRBD1 is a possible D gene (5 bases). V was pared by 4 bases and J by 0 bases, with 15 bases between. The CDR3 length is 16 residues. CDR1 and CDR2 from the germline V gene are LGHNA and YSLEER. CDR3 region: CASSRGLGTVNTEAFF. The CDR3 DNA follows: TGCGCCAGCAGCCGCGGCCTGGGGACGGTGAACACTGAAGCTTTCTTT.

This rearrangement joins TRBV28 to TRBJ2-1; D may be TRBD1 (5 bases). Germline V lookup: CDR1 MDHEN, CDR2 SYDVKM. V was clipped by 6 bases and J by 10 bases, with 28 bases between them. The CDR3 runs 17 residues. CDR3 region: CASSLGPGRLFSGEQFF. DNA for the CDR3: TGTGCCAGCAGCCTCGGTCCAGGGCGACTCTTCTCAGGAGAGCAGTTCTTC.

This clonotype was counted only a few times. The chain joins TRBV4-1 to TRBJ2-2; D call uncertain. V was clipped by 0 bases and J by 5 bases, with 16 bases between them. CDR3 length equals 17 residues. CDR1 and CDR2 (germline): MGHRA, YSYEKL. This chain's CDR3 is CASSQEIPIFTTGELFF. The CDR3 DNA sequence: TGCGCCAGCAGCCAAGAGATACCAATCTTTACTACCGGGGAGCTGTTTTTT.

This clonotype showed up many times. J is TRBJ2-7 and V is TRBV7-2; tentative D call: TRBD1 (6 bases). V lost 5 bases and J lost 2, with 16 bases in between. Germline CDR1 SGHTA, CDR2 FQGNSA. The CDR3 totals 15 residues. CDR3 residues: CASSVQTGGTYEQYF. The CDR3 DNA reads TGTGCCAGCAGCGTACAGACAGGAGGTACCTACGAGCAGTACTTC.

This chain connects TRBV29-1 to TRBJ2-1; D may be TRBD1 (6 bases). CDR1 SQVTM and CDR2 ANQGSEA come from the germline V gene. V shed 7 bases and J shed 6 bases, with 13 bases lying between them. The CDR3 runs 12 residues. This chain's CDR3 is CSASLGGNEQFF. DNA for the CDR3: TGCAGCGCTAGTCTAGGGGGCAATGAGCAGTTCTTC.

Regarding this clonotype: A much larger clone is a single base away; this may be a read error. This chain connects TRBV4-2 to TRBJ2-3; either TRBD1 or TRBD2 may fit D (5 bases each). V lost 5 bases to trimming and J lost 0 bases, with 15 bases between them. CDR1 is LGHNA and CDR2 is YNFKEQ in the germline V gene. The CDR3 extends over 16 amino acids. This CDR3 reads CASSKRRTTSTDTQYF. CDR3 bases: TGTGCCAGCAGCAAAAGGAGGACAACCAGCACAGATACGCAGTATTTT.

This clonotype has more than one count but fewer than ten. The chain joins TRBV12-3 or TRBV12-4 to TRBJ2-3; 7 positions agree with TRBD1. This CDR3 has 14 amino acids. J was trimmed by 2 bases and V by 6 bases; bases with no gene match: 5. DNA for the CDR3: TGTGCCAGCAGAGAGGGACAGTTCACAGATACGCAGTATTTT. Its protein is CASREGQFTDTQYF.

This clonotype was counted a few times. This chain links TRBV12-3 or TRBV12-4 with TRBJ1-5; D is undetermined. There are 13 residues in the CDR3. Trimming removed 6 bases at V and 0 bases at J, with 6 bases between. The CDR3 spells CASSDDSNQPQHF. CDR3 DNA: TGTGCCAGCAGCGACGATAGCAATCAGCCCCAGCATTTT.

This clonotype was seen a handful of times. The rearrangement uses TRBV7-9 and TRBJ2-7, with D hard to call. The germline V and J ends were trimmed by 2 bases and 3 bases, with 8 bases remaining between them. Germline-derived CDR1 and CDR2 are SEHNR and FQNEAQ (reference sequence). CDR3 length: 13 amino acids. The CDR3 reads CASSLSQYYEQYF. For the CDR3, the DNA is TGTGCCAGCAGCTTATCACAGTACTACGAGCAGTACTTC.

On this clonotype itself: Relative to the germline gene, one junction end is altered; a read error may explain this. The rearrangement links TRBV29-1 to TRBJ2-1; 10 positions match TRBD2. This CDR3 region has 14 residues. Germline V lookup: CDR1 SQVTM, CDR2 ANQGSEA. CDR3 sequence (DNA): TGCAGCGTCGCCACTAGCGGGGTCTACAATGAGCGGTTCTTC. Its translation: CSVATSGVYNERFF.

This clonotype was counted at least ten times. The rearrangement uses TRBV28 and TRBJ1-2; a possible D gene is TRBD1 (6 bases). Germline lookup yields CDR1 MDHEN and CDR2 SYDVKM. The CDR3 contains 14 residues. The germline V and J ends were trimmed by 0 bases and 4 bases, with 9 bases remaining between them. The CDR3 bases are TGTGCCAGCAGTTTATGGGCAGGGGTCTATGGCTACACCTTC. Translation gives CASSLWAGVYGYTF.

By sample fraction, this clonotype is medium-sized. V gene TRBV27 combines with J gene TRBJ2-1; either TRBD1 or TRBD2 may fit D (6 bases each). The CDR3 has 15 residues. Germline CDR1 is MNHEY and CDR2 is SMNVEV (reference sequence). V lost 7 bases to trimming and J lost 3 bases, with 16 bases between them. Here the CDR3 reads CASNPRGGLYNEQFF. CDR3 DNA sequence: TGTGCCAGCAATCCACGAGGGGGACTCTACAATGAGCAGTTCTTC.

This clonotype was recorded at least ten times. The chain employs TRBV12-5 and TRBJ1-1; 7 positions agree with TRBD1. The ends lost 7 bases at V and 0 bases at J; junction bases unmatched: 8. The length of the CDR3 is 15 residues. Germline lookup yields CDR1 LGHNT and CDR2 FRNRAP. The CDR3 here is CASAPRTGLNTEAFF. CDR3 in DNA: TGTGCTAGTGCTCCCCGGACAGGCCTGAACACTGAAGCTTTCTTT. Complete variable domain (other parts from reference TRBV12-5 and TRBJ1-1): DARVTQTPRHKVTEMGQEVTMRCQPILGHNTVFWYRQTMMQGLELLAYFRNRAPLDDSGMPKDRFSAEMPDATLATLKIQPSEPRDSAVYFCASAPRTGLNTEAFFGQGTRLTVV.

In its sample, this clonotype ranks as medium-sized. The V call is TRBV27, the J call TRBJ1-1; D uncertain. V shed 3 bases and J shed 3 bases, with 14 bases lying between them. CDR1 is MNHEY, CDR2 SMNVEV, per germline (reference sequence). The CDR3 has 15 amino acids. This CDR3 is CASSFPLTGYTEAFF. CDR3 DNA sequence: TGTGCCAGCAGTTTTCCCCTAACCGGGTACACTGAAGCTTTCTTT.

The V call is TRBV29-1, the J call TRBJ2-7, with D possibly matching TRBD1 (5 bases). Between the trimmed V and J ends, which lost 1 base and 7 bases, there was a span of 14 bases. Per germline, CDR1 SQVTM and CDR2 ANQGSEA. The CDR3 runs to 13 residues. The CDR3 reads CSVEGAKKGEQYF. CDR3 nucleotide sequence: TGCAGCGTTGAAGGCGCAAAAAAGGGGGAGCAGTACTTC.

This clonotype was observed at least ten times. The V gene is TRBV6-6, the J gene TRBJ1-1, with 7 bases fitting TRBD1. V gave up 0 bases and J gave up 7 bases; unmatched junction bases: 5. The V gene's germline CDR1 is MNHNY and CDR2 SVGAGI (reference sequence). The CDR3 loop spans 14 amino acids. CDR3 protein: CASSYSPGQVEAFF. In DNA, the CDR3 is TGTGCCAGCAGTTACTCGCCCGGACAGGTTGAAGCTTTCTTT.

This clonotype came up many times. The chain links TRBV20-1 to TRBJ2-7; D is ambiguous. This CDR3 spans 13 amino acids. Germline CDR1 and CDR2: DFQATT and SNEGSKA (reference sequence). Trimming took off 1 base at V and 0 bases at J, with 7 bases between the two ends. The CDR3 coding sequence is TGCAGTGCTAGAGCCGCCCCCTCCTACGAGCAGTACTTC. Amino acid sequence: CSARAAPSYEQYF.